Listed below are T cell receptor beta chains from one sample, sequenced in a study of regulatory T cells in long-lasting Graves disease. TCRdb independently ran MiXCR on the multiplex PCR reads; one entry per CDR3 protein. The table lists 650,000 to 700,000 distinct CDR3 sequences, 25% to 35% of them singletons, with 40% to 50% in the top ten. The sequenced sample was peripheral blood mononuclear cells (PBMCs), obtained when the disease was refractory, from a patient treated with antithyroid drugs. These receptors originate from a female donor with Graves disease. Both conserved end residues are trimmed from each CDR3. The D gene is left open where the match is weak.

len	v_gene	d_gene	j_gene	CDR3aa
12	TRBV20-1	TRBD1	TRBJ1-2	SARRLGTDYGYT
11	TRBV15	TRBD1	TRBJ1-2	ATSGDRGYGYT
13	TRBV6-1	-	TRBJ1-2	ASSEEAGDNYGYT
12	TRBV29-1	-	TRBJ1-2	SVLRPTGLYGYT
13	TRBV2	-	TRBJ1-5	ASSERWDSNQPQH
14	TRBV20-1	TRBD1	TRBJ1-1	SARDPGQGGLAEAF
16	TRBV15	-	TRBJ1-5	ATSITPIAAGRHQPQH
16	TRBV2	-	TRBJ2-1	ASSEYLRGPESYNEQF
12	TRBV28	-	TRBJ1-1	ASTSLPPDTEAF
13	TRBV7-9	TRBD1	TRBJ1-2	ASSSLGQANYGYT
12	TRBV12-3/TRBV12-4	-	TRBJ2-7	ASSKGRVFYEQY
13	TRBV11-2	-	TRBJ1-3	ASSPGGHSGNTIY
12	TRBV12-3/TRBV12-4	-	TRBJ1-5	ASGLGYSNQPQH
13	TRBV4-1	-	TRBJ1-2	ASSPFDRFGYGYT
11	TRBV30	TRBD1	TRBJ1-4	AWSTGGVEKLF
12	TRBV27	-	TRBJ1-5	ASSLLAGNQPQH
11	TRBV6-1	-	TRBJ1-2	ASRRTGTDGYT
14	TRBV10-3	TRBD1	TRBJ2-1	AISGYPDRRNNEQF
12	TRBV6-1	-	TRBJ1-2	ASSRTAPNYGYT
13	TRBV20-1	-	TRBJ1-1	SARTRGRGNTEAF
12	TRBV5-1	-	TRBJ2-5	ASSLEGGQETQY
14	TRBV12-3/TRBV12-4	TRBD1	TRBJ1-2	ASVQGGQGLVSGYT
12	TRBV12-5	TRBD2	TRBJ2-4	ASGLSSGGYIQY
10	TRBV6-1	-	TRBJ2-7	ASRGTTYERY
13	TRBV11-2	-	TRBJ1-5	ASSLTTASNQPQH
13	TRBV6-2/TRBV6-3	TRBD1	TRBJ2-5	ASSDQDRVEETQY
12	TRBV28	TRBD1	TRBJ1-5	ATRIGQDNQPQH
12	TRBV11-2	-	TRBJ2-7	ASSLSADSYEQY
16	TRBV19	-	TRBJ1-5	ATALRTAPTYSNQPQH
13	TRBV6-2/TRBV6-3	TRBD1	TRBJ1-1	ASSYRTGRVSEAF
12	TRBV6-5	-	TRBJ1-2	ASSYSGGIYGYT
11	TRBV9	-	TRBJ2-5	ASSAKWGETQY
14	TRBV5-5	-	TRBJ1-5	ASSLGGRLSNQPQH
14	TRBV20-1	TRBD1	TRBJ2-7	SARGAGDRGPYEQY
13	TRBV28	TRBD1	TRBJ1-4	ASSSTGGAGEKLF
12	TRBV5-1	-	TRBJ1-3	ASRLEPSGNTIY
14	TRBV15	TRBD1	TRBJ1-2	ATSPLLGQDNYGYT
13	TRBV11-2	-	TRBJ1-1	ASSLDPLGGGEAF
12	TRBV7-3	-	TRBJ2-7	ASSLGPDRYEQY
12	TRBV12-3/TRBV12-4	-	TRBJ1-5	ASNPGGGAKPQH
14	TRBV5-1	TRBD1	TRBJ1-2	ASSSVGGQEPYGYT
12	TRBV2	TRBD1	TRBJ2-2	ASEGQGNTGELF
13	TRBV29-1	-	TRBJ1-2	SVVPTWTARYGYT
14	TRBV9	-	TRBJ1-4	ASSVADGSTNEKLF
12	TRBV5-1	-	TRBJ1-4	ASSHGTFDEKLF
10	TRBV6-5	-	TRBJ2-7	ASSYYGLEQY
13	TRBV7-3	TRBD1	TRBJ1-1	ASSLSGQPNTEAF
17	TRBV11-2	-	TRBJ2-2	ASSFPLGSVRPNTGELF
12	TRBV2	-	TRBJ1-1	ASRDRGGGTEAF
10	TRBV20-1	-	TRBJ2-5	SASKDQETQY
15	TRBV15	TRBD1	TRBJ1-3	ATSRSGQGASGNTIY
11	TRBV10-2	-	TRBJ1-2	ASSELRGYGYT
11	TRBV10-3	-	TRBJ2-5	AISVENQETQY
17	TRBV20-1	TRBD1	TRBJ2-7	SARDLRDRGPDDPYEQY
13	TRBV2	-	TRBJ1-2	ASGRGGEYNYGYT